This paragraph reports one TCR beta chain. The antigen remains undetermined. CDR1 is SNHLY and CDR2 is FYNNEI in the germline V gene. CDR3 length: 14 residues. V was shortened by 4 bases and J by 0 bases, with 9 bases between the two germline ends. The record originates from a study of cytomegalovirus exposure and HLA in healthy donors. Study context: Ancestry clustering placed about 86% of about 400 genotyped donors in the Caucasian-associated cluster. Overall study results and limits: Later examination showed HLA-associated TCR beta chains had greater clonal expansion than equally common others. Many donors shared some public TCRs, even though most TCR sequences were rare. As a later analysis showed, a missense DCLRE1C variant was linked to trimming of TCR beta V- and J-genes.

PCR involved 60 Vbeta and 13 Jbeta primers. Repertoires were generated with immunoSEQ multiplex PCR, while TCRdb's copy carries only in-frame clones and drops some. The sample includes over 150,000 clones, around 72% of them seen just once. Sequencing was performed on PBMCs. This chain connects TRBV2 to TRBJ2-5, with D tentatively TRBD2 (6 bases). The sequence came from a young man in good health and CMV-seronegative. CDR3 nucleotide sequence: TGTGCCAGCAGTGCGACTAGTAACCAAGAGACCCAGTACTTC. Its protein product is CASSATSNQETQYF. Combining the CDR3 with reference TRBV2 and TRBJ2-5 gives the whole variable domain EPEVTQTPSHQVTQMGQEVILRCVPISNHLYFYWYRQILGQKVEFLVSFYNNEISEKSEIFDDQFSVERPDGSNFTLKIRSTKLEDSAMYFCASSATSNQETQYFGPGTRLLVL.